This TCR beta chain was profiled in a study of blood T cell repertoires in COVID-19 (TCRdb year 2020). A note on the overall study: Samples from collaborators originated in the United States, Italy and Spain and spanned both the acute and convalescent phases of COVID-19. The repertoires were released in a freely available public database intended as a resource for research on the immune response to SARS-CoV-2. Where available, HLA class I and class II types were taken from metadata supplied by the sample provider and were not determined by assay-based typing. The samples were drawn from the first 160 participants of the ongoing ImmuneRACE study and from over a thousand subjects provided by 6 global collaborators. The sample metadata nearly always contained a de-identified subject ID, COVID-19 status, age in years and sex. The prospective study material was composed of cDNA or gDNA derived from T cells, B-cell-depleted T cells, or PBMCs. Deeply sampled blood TCRbeta repertoires from subjects exposed to, actively infected with, or recovered from COVID-19 were included in the dataset. The study at large found these results: The quantity of clinical and demographic metadata differed by source and by participant and was supplied without curation.

With respect to this clone: Its cognate antigen has yet to be identified. The input lacks base qualities; no much larger clone sits a single base away.

TCRbeta CDR3 regions were amplified from genomic DNA by means of the immunoSEQ Assay, a bias-controlled multiplex PCR. The paper's data handling went like this. Within the assay, amplification of reference gene primers was used to estimate how many nucleated cells each sample contained. Sequence reads were collapsed and filtered to measure the absolute abundance of every unique TCRbeta CDR3 rearrangement. Productive Simpson clonality was computed per sample as the square root of Simpson's diversity index over productive rearrangements. The clones in this table, taken by TCRdb from immuneACCESS, are in-frame only. Not every clone is retained; where verified, under half of the shortfall comes from an unresolved V gene, and the cause of the rest is unknown. From that table come the V and J calls and clone size; the DNA was used to work out D and trimming. This sample comprises tens of thousands of clones, around 91% of them detected only once. 14% of the sample rests with the top ten.

The collaborating institutions used their own protocols to collect whole blood in K2EDTA tubes. Collaborator samples were shipped for TCRbeta analysis as frozen whole blood, isolated PBMCs, or DNA extracted from either sample type. This receptor was obtained from a woman aged 60-70 years with active COVID-19. Sequencing used peripheral blood.

The nucleotide sequence is TGTGCCAGCAGCCCCGAAAGCGGGAGAAACACCATATATTTT. It is translated as CASSPESGRNTIYF. The sequence is built from TRBV4-2 and TRBJ1-3, with the D segment identity uncertain. CDR1 and CDR2 (LGHNA, YNFKEQ) derive from the germline V gene. V was cut back by 4 bases and J by 5 bases, leaving a gap of 12 bases between them. From cysteine to phenylalanine, the CDR3 is 14 amino acids long. Only the CDR3 part of the read is kept: 42 bases, read in frame from the first base.